The text below deals with one T cell receptor beta chain. The antigen remains unidentified. The V gene end was trimmed by 3 bases and the J gene end by 7 bases; junction bases not matched to a gene: 10. Germline V gene data show CDR1 as SGHKS and CDR2 as YYEKEE (reference sequence). This CDR3 is built from 15 residues. These data originate in a study of T-cell reconstitution after alpha-beta-depleted transplantation in children. Study-wide results and caveats: Approximately two months post-transplant, alpha-beta T cells reportedly originated from several hundred expanded graft clones. Where some patients showed high TCRbeta diversity at day 60, it came from recipient T cells and thymic progenitors that had survived. One year after transplant, T-cell counts and diversity came mostly from newly produced T cells.

Construction of the TCRbeta library involved unique molecular identifiers. Each CDR3 protein gets one entry after TCRdb re-called the PCR reads with MiXCR. Altogether roughly 74,000 distinct CDR3 sequences are present, approximately 18% being singletons, with the ten largest covering around half. The rearrangement links TRBV5-5 to TRBJ2-7, with 10 bases matching TRBD2. Sequenced material: PBMCs, mostly from graft donor cells, taken 360 days after TCRalphabeta/CD19-depleted stem cell transplant. The clonotype originates from a male patient between 2 and 10 years old who had a stem cell transplant for acute lymphoblastic leukemia, so the T cells may come from the graft donor. CDR3 sequence (DNA): TGTGCCAGCAGCTCACCCCTAGCGGGAGTTCGGGAGCAGTACTTC. Its translation: CASSSPLAGVREQYF.